This entry describes one TCR beta chain. The antigen is unknown. Alongside a J-beta primer mix, a sample-barcoded 5' primer served in a second PCR lasting roughly 6 to 11 cycles. TCRdb redid the calling of the 5' RACE reads with MiXCR, one entry per CDR3 protein. This table has 1.5 million to 1.9 million distinct CDR3 sequences, less than 45% appearing once. These data belong to a study of blood T cells in healthy people across ages. The CDR3 runs to 12 residues. Germline assignment: CDR1 SNHLY and CDR2 FYNNEI. Trimming pared 4 bases from V and 9 bases from J, leaving 10 bases between. Findings of the study overall: TCR beta diversity, measured per million T cells, fell in a roughly linear way with age.

This receptor was obtained from a young woman in good health. The material sequenced was blood. This sequence joins TRBV2 and TRBJ2-1, with D possibly called TRBD1 or TRBD2 (5 bases each). CDR3 nucleotides: TGTGCCAGCAGTGGGCTCGGGACTGAGCAGTTCTTC. This encodes CASSGLGTEQFF.